Described below is a single T cell receptor (beta chain) sequence and its context. Original analysis: Amplification from reference gene primers served as the basis for estimated nucleated cell counts. Repertoires were generated with immunoSEQ multiplex PCR, while TCRdb's copy carries only in-frame clones and drops some. Clonal size and the V and J genes are those of that table, whereas D and trimming came from the DNA. Among some 250,000 clones listed, less than 85% were seen once. The germline V gene has CDR1 MNHEY and CDR2 SMNVEV (reference sequence). The germline V and J ends were trimmed by 4 bases and 7 bases, with 26 bases remaining between them. This CDR3 contains 17 residues. The record originates from a study of blood T cell repertoires in COVID-19. The overall study: In each case, the material was cDNA or gDNA derived from T cells, B-cell-depleted T cells, or PBMCs.

The source is a woman aged 18-29 years with acute or convalescent COVID-19. The sequenced sample was peripheral blood. This sequence joins TRBV27 and TRBJ2-7, with a tentative D call TRBD2 (6 bases). CDR3 amino acids: CASSYARLDYRGGEQYF. The CDR3 DNA reads as TGTGCCAGCAGTTACGCCCGGCTGGACTACCGTGGGGGGGAGCAGTACTTC.